A single count supports the clone carrying this T cell receptor (beta chain). Its antigen is unidentified. Trimming stripped 0 bases from V and 4 bases from J, with 16 bases between. This CDR3 comprises 16 residues. Germline loops: CDR1 LNHDA, CDR2 SQIVND (reference sequence). These data originate in a study of T cell responses to AZD1222 COVID-19 vaccine. Study-level results: Reportedly, nearly half the spike-specific TCRs target unmutated variant regions. Spike-specific TCR breadth and depth rose after two AZD1222 doses. Seropositive status at baseline applied to only six AZD1222 recipients.

The data were produced by immunoSEQ multiplex PCR, yet TCRdb's version contains in-frame clones alone and is incomplete. Here the sample spans 50,000 to 70,000 clones, roughly 89% being singletons. This rearrangement joins TRBV19 to TRBJ2-7; D possibly corresponds to TRBD1 (6 bases). This clonotype originated in an adult who received the AZD1222 COVID-19 vaccine. The starting material was peripheral blood, obtained 28 days after the second AZD1222 dose. The DNA of the CDR3 is TGTGCCAGTAGTATAGAAGGGCCGGACAGTTTTTACGAGCAGTACTTC. Amino acid sequence: CASSIEGPDSFYEQYF.